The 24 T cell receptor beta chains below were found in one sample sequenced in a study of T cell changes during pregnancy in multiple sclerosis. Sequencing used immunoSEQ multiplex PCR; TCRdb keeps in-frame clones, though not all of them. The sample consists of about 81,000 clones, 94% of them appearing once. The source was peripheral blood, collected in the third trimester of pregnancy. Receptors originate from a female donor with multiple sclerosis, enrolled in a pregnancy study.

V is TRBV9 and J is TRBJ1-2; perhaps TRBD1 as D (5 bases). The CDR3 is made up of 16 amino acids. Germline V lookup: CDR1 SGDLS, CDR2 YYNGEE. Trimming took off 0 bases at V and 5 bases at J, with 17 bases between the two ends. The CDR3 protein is CASSVGLGARRYGYTF. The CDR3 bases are TGTGCCAGCAGCGTAGGACTTGGGGCTAGGCGGTATGGCTACACCTTC.

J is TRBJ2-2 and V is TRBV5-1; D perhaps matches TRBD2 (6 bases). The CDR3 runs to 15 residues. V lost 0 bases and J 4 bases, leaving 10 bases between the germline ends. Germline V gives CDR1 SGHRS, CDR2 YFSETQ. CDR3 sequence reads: CASSLAIGGTGELFF. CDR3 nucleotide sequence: TGCGCCAGCAGCTTGGCCATCGGGGGCACCGGGGAGCTGTTTTTT. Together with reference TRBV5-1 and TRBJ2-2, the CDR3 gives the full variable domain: KAGVTQTPRYLIKTRGQQVTLSCSPISGHRSVSWYQQTPGQGLQFLFEYFSETQRNKGNFPGRFSGRQFSNSRSEMNVSTLELGDSALYLCASSLAIGGTGELFFGEGSRLTVL.

The CDR3, as DNA: TGTGCCAGCAGCTTGGATTCCCAGGCAGGGCAGCCCCAGCATTTT. It codes for CASSLDSQAGQPQHF. The chain combines TRBV5-4 with TRBJ1-5; tentatively, D is TRBD1 (5 bases). Trimming left V 0 bases short and J 7 bases short, with 14 bases between. This CDR3 contains 15 residues. Germline loops: CDR1 SGHNT, CDR2 YYREEE (reference sequence).

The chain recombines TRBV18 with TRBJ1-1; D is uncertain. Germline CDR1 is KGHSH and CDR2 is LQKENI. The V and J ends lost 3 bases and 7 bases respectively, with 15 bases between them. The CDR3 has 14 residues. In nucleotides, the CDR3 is TGTGCCAGCTCACCTGCAACGGGGTCAGATGAAGCTTTCTTT. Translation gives CASSPATGSDEAFF.

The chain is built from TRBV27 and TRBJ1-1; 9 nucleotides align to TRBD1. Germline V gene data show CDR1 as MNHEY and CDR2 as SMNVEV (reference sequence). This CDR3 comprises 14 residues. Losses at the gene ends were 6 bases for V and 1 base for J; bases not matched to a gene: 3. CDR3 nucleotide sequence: TGTGCCAGCAGCCGGGGACAGGGGAACACTGAAGCTTTCTTT. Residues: CASSRGQGNTEAFF.

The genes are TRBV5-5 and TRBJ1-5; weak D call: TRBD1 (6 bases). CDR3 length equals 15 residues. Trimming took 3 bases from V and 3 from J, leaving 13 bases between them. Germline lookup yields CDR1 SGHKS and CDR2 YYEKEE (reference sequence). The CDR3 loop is CASSWWTVINQPQHF. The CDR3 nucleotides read TGTGCCAGCAGCTGGTGGACAGTGATCAATCAGCCCCAGCATTTT. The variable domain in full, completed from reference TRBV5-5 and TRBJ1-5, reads DAGVTQSPTHLIKTRGQQVTLRCSPISGHKSVSWYQQVLGQGPQFIFQYYEKEERGRGNFPDRFSARQFPNYSSELNVNALLLGDSALYLCASSWWTVINQPQHFGDGTRLSIL.

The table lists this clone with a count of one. The CDR3 coding sequence is TGTGCCAGCAGTCTTTATGGCTACACCTTC. Protein sequence: CASSLYGYTF. V usage is TRBV6-6 and J usage is TRBJ1-2, with D hard to call. CDR1 and CDR2 (germline): MNHNY, SVGAGI (reference sequence). The CDR3 extends over 10 amino acids. Trimming stripped 5 bases from V and 5 bases from J, with 3 bases between.

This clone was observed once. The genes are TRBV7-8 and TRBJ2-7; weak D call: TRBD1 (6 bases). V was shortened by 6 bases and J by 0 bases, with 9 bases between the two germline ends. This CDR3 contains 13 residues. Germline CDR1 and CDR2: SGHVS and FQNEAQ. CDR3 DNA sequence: TGTGCCAGCAGGCAGGGGAGCTCCTACGAGCAGTACTTC. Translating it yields CASRQGSSYEQYF.

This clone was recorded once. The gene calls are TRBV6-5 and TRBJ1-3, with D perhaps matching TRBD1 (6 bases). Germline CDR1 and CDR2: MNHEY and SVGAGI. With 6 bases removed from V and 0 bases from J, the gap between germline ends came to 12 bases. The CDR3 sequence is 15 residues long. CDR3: CASSRQASSGNTIYF. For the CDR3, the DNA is TGTGCCAGCAGCCGACAGGCTAGCTCTGGAAACACCATATATTTT.

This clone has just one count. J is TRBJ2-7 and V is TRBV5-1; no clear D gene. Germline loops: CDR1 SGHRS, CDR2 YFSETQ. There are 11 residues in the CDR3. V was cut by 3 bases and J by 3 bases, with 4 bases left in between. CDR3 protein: CASSSGYEQYF. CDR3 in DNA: TGCGCCAGCAGCTCCGGCTACGAGCAGTACTTC.

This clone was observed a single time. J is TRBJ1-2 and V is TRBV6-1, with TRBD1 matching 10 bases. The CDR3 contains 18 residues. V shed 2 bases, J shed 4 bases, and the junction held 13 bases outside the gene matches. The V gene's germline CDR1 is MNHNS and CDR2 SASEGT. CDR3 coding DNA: TGTGCCAGCAGTGAATTTGGGACAGGGGCCGAATTTTTCTATGGCTACACCTTC. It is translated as CASSEFGTGAEFFYGYTF.

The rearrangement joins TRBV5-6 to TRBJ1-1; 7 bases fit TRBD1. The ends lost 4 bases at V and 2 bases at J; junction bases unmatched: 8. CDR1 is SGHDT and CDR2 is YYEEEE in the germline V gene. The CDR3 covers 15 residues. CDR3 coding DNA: TGTGCCAGCAGCCCGTACGGACAGGTCAACACTGAAGCTTTCTTT. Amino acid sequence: CASSPYGQVNTEAFF.

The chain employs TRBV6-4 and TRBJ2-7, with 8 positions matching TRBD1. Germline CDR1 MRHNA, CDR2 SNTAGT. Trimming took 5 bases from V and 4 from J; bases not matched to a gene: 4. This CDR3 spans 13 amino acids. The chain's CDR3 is CASSPGTGYEQYF. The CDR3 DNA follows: TGTGCCAGCAGTCCCGGGACAGGATACGAGCAGTACTTC.

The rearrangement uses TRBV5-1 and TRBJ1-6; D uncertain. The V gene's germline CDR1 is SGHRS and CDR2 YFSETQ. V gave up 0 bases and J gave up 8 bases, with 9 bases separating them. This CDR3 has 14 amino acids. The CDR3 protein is CASSLGAVDSPLHF. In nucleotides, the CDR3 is TGCGCCAGCAGCTTGGGGGCCGTTGATTCACCCCTCCACTTT. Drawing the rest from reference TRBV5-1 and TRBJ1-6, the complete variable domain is KAGVTQTPRYLIKTRGQQVTLSCSPISGHRSVSWYQQTPGQGLQFLFEYFSETQRNKGNFPGRFSGRQFSNSRSEMNVSTLELGDSALYLCASSLGAVDSPLHFGNGTRLTVT.

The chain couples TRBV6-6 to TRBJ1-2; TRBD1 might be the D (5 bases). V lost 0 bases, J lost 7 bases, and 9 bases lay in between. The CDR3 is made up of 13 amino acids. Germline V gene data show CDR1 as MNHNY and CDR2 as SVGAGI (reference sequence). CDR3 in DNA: TGTGCCAGCAGTTACTCAACAGGTACTGGCTACACCTTC. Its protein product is CASSYSTGTGYTF.

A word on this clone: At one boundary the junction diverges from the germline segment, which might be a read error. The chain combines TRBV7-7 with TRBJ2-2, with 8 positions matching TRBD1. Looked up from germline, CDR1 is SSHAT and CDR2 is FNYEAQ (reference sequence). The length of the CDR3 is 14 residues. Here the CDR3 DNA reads TGTGCTAGCAGCAAGACAGGGGAAGGCGGGGAGCTGTTTTTT. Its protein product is CASSKTGEGGELFF.

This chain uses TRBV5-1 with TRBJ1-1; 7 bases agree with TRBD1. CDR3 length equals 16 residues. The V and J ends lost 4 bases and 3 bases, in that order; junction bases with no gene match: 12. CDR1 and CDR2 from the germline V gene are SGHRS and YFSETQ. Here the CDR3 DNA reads TGCGCCAGCAGCCCCCAGGGGGTAGGGGTTGACACTGAAGCTTTCTTT. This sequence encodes CASSPQGVGVDTEAFF.

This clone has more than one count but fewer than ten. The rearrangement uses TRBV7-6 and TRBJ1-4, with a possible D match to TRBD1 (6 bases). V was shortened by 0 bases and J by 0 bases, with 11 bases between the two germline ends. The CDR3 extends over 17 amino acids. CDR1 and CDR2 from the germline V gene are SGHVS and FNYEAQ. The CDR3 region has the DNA TGTGCCAGCAGCTTAGCGTATTCAGGGGCAACTAATGAAAAACTGTTTTTT. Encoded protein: CASSLAYSGATNEKLFF.

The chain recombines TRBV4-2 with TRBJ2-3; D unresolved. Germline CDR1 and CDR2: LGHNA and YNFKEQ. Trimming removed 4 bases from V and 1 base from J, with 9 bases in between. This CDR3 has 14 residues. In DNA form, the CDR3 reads TGTGCCAGCAGCCCGACTCGACGCACAGATACGCAGTATTTT. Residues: CASSPTRRTDTQYF.

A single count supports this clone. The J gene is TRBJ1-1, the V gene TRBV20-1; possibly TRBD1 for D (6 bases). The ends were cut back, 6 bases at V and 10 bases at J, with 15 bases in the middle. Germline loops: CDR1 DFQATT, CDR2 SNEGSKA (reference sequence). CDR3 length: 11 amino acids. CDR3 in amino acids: CSASQGPSAFF. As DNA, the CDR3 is TGCAGTGCGTCACAGGGACCTTCAGCTTTCTTT.

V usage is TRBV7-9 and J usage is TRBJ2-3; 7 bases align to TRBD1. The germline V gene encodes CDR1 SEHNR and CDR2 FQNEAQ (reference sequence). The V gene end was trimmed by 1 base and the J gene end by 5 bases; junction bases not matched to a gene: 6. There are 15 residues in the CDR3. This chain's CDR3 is CASSLEGGALDTQYF. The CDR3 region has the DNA TGTGCCAGCAGCTTAGAAGGGGGCGCGTTAGATACGCAGTATTTT.

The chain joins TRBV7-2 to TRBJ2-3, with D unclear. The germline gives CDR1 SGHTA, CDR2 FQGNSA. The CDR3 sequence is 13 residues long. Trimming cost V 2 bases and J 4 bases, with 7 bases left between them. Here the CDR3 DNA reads TGTGCCAGCAGCTTAAGCCCCCCAGATACGCAGTATTTT. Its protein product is CASSLSPPDTQYF.

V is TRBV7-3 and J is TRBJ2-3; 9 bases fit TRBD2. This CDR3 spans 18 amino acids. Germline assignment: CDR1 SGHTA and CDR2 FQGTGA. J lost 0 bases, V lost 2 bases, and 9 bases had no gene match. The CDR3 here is CASSLGSRAGGSTDTQYF. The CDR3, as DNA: TGTGCCAGCAGCTTAGGATCGAGGGCGGGGGGGAGCACAGATACGCAGTATTTT.

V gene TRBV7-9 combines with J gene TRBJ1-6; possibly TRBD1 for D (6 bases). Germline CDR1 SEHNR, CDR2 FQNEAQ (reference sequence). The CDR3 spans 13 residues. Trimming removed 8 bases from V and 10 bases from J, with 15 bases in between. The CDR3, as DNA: TGTGCCAGCGCTGGACAGCAACGGTCACCCCTCCACTTT. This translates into CASAGQQRSPLHF.